One sample yielded the 23 T cell receptor beta chains listed below, sequenced in a study of Ad26.COV2.S vaccination and SARS-CoV-2 variants. Treatment: about 20 received Ad26.COV2.S at low or high dose, single or two shots; roughly 5 received placebo; per-sample allocation not given. Sampling was done on day 63 after the first vaccine or placebo injection. The method was immunoSEQ multiplex PCR; TCRdb's version includes in-frame clones alone and lacks a portion of them. The repertoire includes hundreds of thousands of clones, more than 80% of them detected once, and nearly 1.5% sits in the top ten. The sample here was peripheral blood, taken in a trial of Ad26.COV2.S vaccine versus placebo. The receptors were sampled from a person aged 18 to 59 who received the Ad26.COV2.S COVID-19 vaccine or a placebo.

CDR3 nucleotide sequence: TGTGCCAGCAGCCAAGGGTGGGACTCGCTGAACACCGGGGAGCTGTTTTTT. Its protein is CASSQGWDSLNTGELFF. The rearrangement uses TRBV4-2 and TRBJ2-2; perhaps TRBD2 as D (6 bases). Trimming shortened V by 1 base and J by 1 base, and 13 bases separated the two germline ends. Germline V CDR1 and CDR2: LGHNA, YNFKEQ. This CDR3 contains 17 residues.

This chain connects TRBV7-9 to TRBJ2-7; no clear D gene. CDR1 and CDR2 from the germline V gene are SEHNR and FQNEAQ (reference sequence). The CDR3 runs to 11 residues. V lost 3 bases and J 7 bases, leaving 7 bases between the germline ends. CDR3 protein: CASSFNREQYF. In DNA form, the CDR3 reads TGTGCCAGCAGCTTTAATCGGGAGCAGTACTTC.

The chain couples TRBV10-3 to TRBJ1-1; D ambiguous. V gave up 6 bases and J gave up 1 base, with 6 bases separating them. Germline lookup yields CDR1 ENHRY and CDR2 SYGVKD. The CDR3 is 12 residues long. The CDR3 DNA reads as TGTGCCATCAGAAGACAGAACACTGAAGCTTTCTTT. Translated, it gives CAIRRQNTEAFF.

J is TRBJ1-5 and V is TRBV19; 7 nucleotides match TRBD1. V was pared by 3 bases and J by 1 base, with 12 bases of the junction left unmatched. CDR3 length equals 18 residues. Germline CDR1 is LNHDA and CDR2 is SQIVND (reference sequence). CDR3 in amino acids: CASSMDRQGWGSNQPQHF. Here the CDR3 DNA reads TGTGCCAGTAGTATGGACCGACAGGGTTGGGGCAGCAATCAGCCCCAGCATTTT.

The rearrangement uses TRBV19 and TRBJ1-5, with unresolved D. CDR3 length equals 15 residues. CDR1 LNHDA and CDR2 SQIVND come from the germline V gene (reference sequence). V lost 0 bases, J lost 3 bases, and 9 bases lay in between. The CDR3 DNA reads TGTGCCAGTAGTATAGAACCACGGGCCAATCAGCCCCAGCATTTT. Amino acids: CASSIEPRANQPQHF.

CDR3 sequence (DNA): TGTGCCAGTAGTATCTCTAGCAAGCATGGCTACACCTTC. This translates into CASSISSKHGYTF. This chain uses TRBV19 with TRBJ1-2, with D unclear. CDR1 and CDR2 from the germline V gene are LNHDA and SQIVND (reference sequence). Deletions cut 3 bases from V and 6 bases from J, with 11 bases between. The CDR3 sequence is 13 residues long.

The rearrangement links TRBV29-1 to TRBJ2-2, with 10 positions matching TRBD2. The J segment lost 5 bases and the V segment lost 4 bases, leaving 4 bases of the junction unmatched. This CDR3 spans 14 amino acids. Germline CDR1 SQVTM, CDR2 ANQGSEA. The DNA for the CDR3 is TGCAGCGTTGGACTAGCGGGTAATACCGGGGAGCTGTTTTTT. It yields the protein CSVGLAGNTGELFF.

Only a few counts were recorded for this clone. The J gene is TRBJ1-2, the V gene TRBV4-2; D uncertain. The CDR3 spans 17 residues. V was clipped by 4 bases and J by 1 base, with 19 bases between them. The germline V gene encodes CDR1 LGHNA and CDR2 YNFKEQ. CDR3 nucleotide sequence: TGTGCCAGCAGCCCTGTCCAGGCCGGCTATATTAACTATGGCTACACCTTC. This encodes CASSPVQAGYINYGYTF.

This chain uses TRBV10-3 with TRBJ1-6; D is ambiguous. Germline values: CDR1 ENHRY, CDR2 SYGVKD. Trimming left V 0 bases short and J 10 bases short, with 13 bases between. The CDR3 spans 15 residues. Here the CDR3 DNA reads TGTGCCATCAGTGAGTCGGGCCCAGTAGGGTCACCCCTCCACTTT. It is translated as CAISESGPVGSPLHF.

The genes are TRBV30 and TRBJ2-5, with 7 positions matching TRBD2. Germline V CDR1 and CDR2: GTSNPN, SVGIG (reference sequence). V lost 1 base, J lost 5 bases, and 7 bases stayed unmatched. The CDR3 runs to 14 residues. CDR3 nucleotides: TGTGCCTGGAGTGAGGGAGGGACTTGGGAGACCCAGTACTTC. Protein sequence: CAWSEGGTWETQYF.

In its sample, this clone was seen once. The CDR3: CASSILFNEQFF. CDR3 coding DNA: TGTGCCAGCAGCATTCTATTCAATGAGCAGTTCTTC. The gene calls are TRBV7-2 and TRBJ2-1; D not resolved. Germline V lookup: CDR1 SGHTA, CDR2 FQGNSA. The V end was cut by 5 bases, the J end by 6 bases, with 8 bases between. The length of the CDR3 is 12 residues.

This rearrangement joins TRBV5-6 to TRBJ2-7; the D gene is possibly TRBD1 (6 bases). The V gene's germline CDR1 is SGHDT and CDR2 YYEEEE. V was trimmed by 4 bases and J by 3 bases, leaving 11 bases between them. The CDR3 runs to 13 residues. The CDR3: CASSGGHLYEQYF. For the CDR3, the DNA is TGTGCCAGCAGCGGGGGACATCTCTACGAGCAGTACTTC. The entire variable domain, with the rest obtained from reference TRBV5-6 and TRBJ2-7, is as follows: DAGVTQSPTHLIKTRGQQVTLRCSPKSGHDTVSWYQQALGQGPQFIFQYYEEEERQRGNFPDRFSGHQFPNYSSELNVNALLLGDSALYLCASSGGHLYEQYFGPGTRLTVT.

The chain carries TRBV7-2 and TRBJ2-5, with D possibly TRBD1 on 6 matching bases. The CDR3 runs 15 residues. Trimming pared 3 bases from V and 3 bases from J, leaving 14 bases between. Germline CDR1 SGHTA, CDR2 FQGNSA. The CDR3: CASSLLGQLEETQYF. DNA for the CDR3: TGTGCCAGCAGCTTGCTCGGACAGCTGGAAGAGACCCAGTACTTC.

The chain joins TRBV11-2 to TRBJ2-1, with 12 bases identical to TRBD2. Trimming took 1 base from V and 4 from J; bases not matched to a gene: 2. The CDR3 spans 16 residues. Germline-derived CDR1 and CDR2 are SGHAT and FQNNGV. CDR3 sequence reads: CASSLVLAGGYNEQFF. In DNA, the CDR3 is TGTGCCAGCAGCTTAGTACTAGCGGGGGGTTACAATGAGCAGTTCTTC.

The V call is TRBV7-2, the J call TRBJ2-5; perhaps TRBD2 as D (5 bases). The ends were cut back, 3 bases at V and 2 bases at J, with 7 bases in the middle. Germline-derived CDR1 and CDR2 are SGHTA and FQGNSA. This CDR3 spans 13 amino acids. Written as DNA, the CDR3 is TGTGCCAGCAGCTTTAGCGTTCAAGAGACCCAGTACTTC. Translating gives CASSFSVQETQYF.

The rearrangement joins TRBV4-2 to TRBJ2-6; TRBD1 agrees at 9 bases. The CDR3 totals 18 residues. Per germline, CDR1 LGHNA and CDR2 YNFKEQ. Trimming removed 1 base from V and 2 bases from J; junction bases left unmatched: 6. The CDR3 sequence is CASSQAGDRAPGANVLTF. The CDR3 bases are TGTGCCAGCAGCCAAGCGGGGGACAGGGCACCTGGGGCCAACGTCCTGACTTTC.

The gene calls are TRBV4-2 and TRBJ2-3; 8 bases are a match to TRBD1. Looked up from germline, CDR1 is LGHNA and CDR2 is YNFKEQ. The CDR3 contains 15 residues. V dropped 4 bases and J dropped 2; count of bases not matched to a gene: 5. The CDR3 bases are TGTGCCAGCAGCCCCACAGGGGGTACCACAGATACGCAGTATTTT. Translated, it gives CASSPTGGTTDTQYF.

The chain is built from TRBV18 and TRBJ2-7; the D gene is possibly TRBD1 (5 bases). Germline-derived CDR1 and CDR2 are KGHSH and LQKENI. The CDR3 contains 14 residues. Trimming left V 1 base short and J 0 bases short, with 7 bases between. The CDR3 bases are TGTGCCAGCTCACCACGGGGCAGCTCCTACGAGCAGTACTTC. Translation: CASSPRGSSYEQYF.

V is TRBV4-1 and J is TRBJ2-2; D remains ambiguous. CDR1 is MGHRA, CDR2 YSYEKL, per germline. CDR3 length: 13 residues. Trimming stripped 0 bases from V and 6 bases from J, with 5 bases between. The CDR3 protein is CASSQDRAGELFF. In nucleotides, the CDR3 is TGCGCCAGCAGCCAAGATCGGGCCGGGGAGCTGTTTTTT.

This clone was detected only a few times. The chain is built from TRBV5-1 and TRBJ2-1, with D possibly being TRBD2 (6 bases). V was trimmed by 1 base and J by 7 bases, leaving 12 bases between them. The CDR3 spans 14 residues. In germline, CDR1 is SGHRS, CDR2 YFSETQ. The DNA of the CDR3 is TGCGCCAGCAGCTTGATGGGTAGCGGAAATGAGCAGTTCTTC. It codes for CASSLMGSGNEQFF.

The V call is TRBV6-6, the J call TRBJ2-7; D unclear. V was cut by 4 bases and J by 2 bases, with 9 bases left in between. CDR3 length: 13 residues. Germline CDR1 reads MNHNY; CDR2 reads SVGAGI (reference sequence). CDR3 coding DNA: TGTGCCAGCAGTTTGTACAGTACCTACGAGCAGTACTTC. Its translation: CASSLYSTYEQYF.

This chain uses TRBV6-5 with TRBJ2-7; the D is unclear. V lost 0 bases and J 9 bases, leaving 15 bases between the germline ends. The CDR3 is 14 residues long. Germline V gene data show CDR1 as MNHEY and CDR2 as SVGAGI. CDR3 in DNA: TGTGCCAGCAGTTACTCTCCGGGCCTCGTGTGGCAGTACTTC. Protein sequence: CASSYSPGLVWQYF.

The chain couples TRBV2 to TRBJ1-5; D unresolved. Between the trimmed V and J ends, which lost 5 bases and 0 bases, there was a span of 11 bases. CDR1 is SNHLY and CDR2 is FYNNEI in the germline V gene. The CDR3 is 15 amino acids. The CDR3 sequence: CASSRLTGSNQPQHF. In DNA, the CDR3 is TGTGCCAGCAGTCGACTAACGGGTAGCAATCAGCCCCAGCATTTT.